Presented here are 7 T cell receptor beta chains from one specimen sequenced in a study of CD8+CD57+ T cells in acquired aplastic anemia. Genomic DNA constituted the template upon which TCR beta VDJ and CDR3 profiling was performed. Via MiXCR, TCRdb re-called the reads, giving one row per CDR3 protein. This table has fewer than 250,000 distinct CDR3 sequences, around half appearing once. The patients chosen for sequencing had shown expansion of CD8+CD57+ cells (detected by flow cytometry). The specimen sequenced was sorted CD4+, CD8+, or CD8+CD57+ T cells (not recorded which) from PBMCs. Receptor source: a human donor with aplastic anemia.

The table lists this clonotype with many counts. The chain is built from TRBV5-1 and TRBJ1-1; perhaps TRBD1 as D (6 bases). Trimming cost V 5 bases and J 2 bases, with 13 bases left between them. From germline, CDR1 is SGHRS and CDR2 YFSETQ. The CDR3 is 14 residues long. In DNA, the CDR3 is TGCGCCAGCAGAAGACAGGTGACAAACACTGAAGCTTTCTTT. It is translated as CASRRQVTNTEAFF. Combining the CDR3 with reference TRBV5-1 and TRBJ1-1 gives the whole variable domain KAGVTQTPRYLIKTRGQQVTLSCSPISGHRSVSWYQQTPGQGLQFLFEYFSETQRNKGNFPGRFSGRQFSNSRSEMNVSTLELGDSALYLCASRRQVTNTEAFFGQGTRLTVV.

The V call is TRBV24-1, the J call TRBJ2-3, with D possibly TRBD1 on 5 matching bases. CDR3 length: 17 amino acids. Trimming stripped 4 bases from V and 2 bases from J, with 18 bases between. CDR1 KGHDR and CDR2 SFDVKD come from the germline V gene. DNA of the CDR3: TGTGCCACCAGTGACCTAACAGGACATCTCGACACAGATACGCAGTATTTT. This sequence encodes CATSDLTGHLDTDTQYF.

As regards this clonotype: A much bigger clone sits one base away, suggesting this may be a read error. The chain is built from TRBV7-9 and TRBJ2-1, with 8 bases that match TRBD1. This CDR3 has 15 residues. Trimming at V came to 5 bases and at J to 7 bases, leaving 10 bases not matched to a gene. The germline CDR1 and CDR2 sequences are SEHNR and FQNEAQ (reference sequence). The CDR3 sequence: CASSHRDRKVNEQFF. The CDR3 bases are TGTGCCAGCAGCCACCGGGACAGGAAAGTAAATGAGCAGTTCTTC.

In nucleotides, the CDR3 is TGTGCCAGCAGCTTAAGCGGGAGCGCTGGGCAAGAGACCCAGTACTTC. Translating gives CASSLSGSAGQETQYF. J is TRBJ2-5 and V is TRBV7-2, with 8 positions matching TRBD2. CDR3 length equals 16 residues. J lost 2 bases, V lost 2 bases, and 7 bases had no gene match. The germline gives CDR1 SGHTA, CDR2 FQGNSA.

The V call is TRBV7-9, the J call TRBJ2-7; D tentatively fits TRBD1 or TRBD2 (6 bases each). This CDR3 has 13 amino acids. Germline lookup yields CDR1 SEHNR and CDR2 FQNEAQ (reference sequence). V lost 4 bases, J lost 3 bases, and 10 bases lay in between. CDR3 amino acids: CASSSGASYEQYF. For the CDR3, the DNA is TGTGCCAGCAGCTCGGGGGCCAGCTACGAGCAGTACTTC.

The chain uses TRBV30 and TRBJ1-1; D remains unclear. Per germline, CDR1 GTSNPN and CDR2 SVGIG (reference sequence). The CDR3 is 14 amino acids. Trimming removed 5 bases from V and 4 bases from J, with 17 bases in between. The chain's CDR3 is CAWDPSIGVTEAFF. CDR3 nucleotide sequence: TGTGCCTGGGACCCCTCGATCGGGGTCACTGAAGCTTTCTTT.

There are many counts of this clonotype. The chain combines TRBV6-5 with TRBJ1-2; D unresolved. Germline CDR1 is MNHEY and CDR2 is SVGAGI. This CDR3 is 12 amino acids long. V was shortened by 0 bases and J by 4 bases, with 3 bases between the two germline ends. The CDR3 reads CASSYSSYGYTF. DNA of the CDR3: TGTGCCAGCAGTTACTCCAGCTATGGCTACACCTTC.